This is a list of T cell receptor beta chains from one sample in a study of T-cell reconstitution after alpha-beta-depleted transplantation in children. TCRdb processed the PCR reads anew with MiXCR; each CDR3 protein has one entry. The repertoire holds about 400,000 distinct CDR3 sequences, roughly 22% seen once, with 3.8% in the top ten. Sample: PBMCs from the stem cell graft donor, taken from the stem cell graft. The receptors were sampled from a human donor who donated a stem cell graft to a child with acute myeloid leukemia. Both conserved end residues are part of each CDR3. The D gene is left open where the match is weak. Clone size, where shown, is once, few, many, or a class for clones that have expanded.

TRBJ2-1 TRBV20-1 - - TGCAGTGCTAGACGTCCGGGCTGGGTAGATGAGCAGTTCTTC CSARRPGWVDEQFF
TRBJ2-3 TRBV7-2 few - TGTGCCAGCAGCTTAGTCCAGTCAGATACGCAGTATTTT CASSLVQSDTQYF
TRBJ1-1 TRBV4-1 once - TGCGCCAGCAGCCAAGTCCCGACAATGGGTACTGAAGCTTTCTTT CASSQVPTMGTEAFF
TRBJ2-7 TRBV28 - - TGTGCCAGCATCGACGGAGGAACCTACGAGCAGTACTTC CASIDGGTYEQYF
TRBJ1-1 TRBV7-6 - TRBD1 TGTGCCAGCAGCTATCGTCAAACAGGGGGTGACACTGAAGCTTTCTTT CASSYRQTGGDTEAFF
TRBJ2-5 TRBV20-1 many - TGCAGTGCAACGGGGTTGCGAGAGACCCAGTACTTC CSATGLRETQYF
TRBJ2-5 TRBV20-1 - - TGCAGTGCTAACCCTAGTGAAGAGACCCAGTACTTC CSANPSEETQYF
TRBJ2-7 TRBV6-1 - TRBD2 TGTGCCAGCAGGAAGATGACTAGCGGGAGCTCCTACGAGCAGTACTTC CASRKMTSGSSYEQYF
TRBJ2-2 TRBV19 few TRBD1 TGTGCCAGTAGGCTGGGACAGGCCACCGGGGAGCTGTTTTTT CASRLGQATGELFF
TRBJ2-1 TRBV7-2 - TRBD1 TGTGCCAGCAGCTTAGCAATATTCCGGACAGGCGACAATGAGCAGTTCTTC CASSLAIFRTGDNEQFF
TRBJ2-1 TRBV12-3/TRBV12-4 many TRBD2 TGTGCCAGCACTCGCCTAGCGGGAGGGCCACTTGAGCAGTTCTTC CASTRLAGGPLEQFF
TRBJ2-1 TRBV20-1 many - TGCAGTGCCGCCCGACAAGGAGATGAGCAGTTCTTC CSAARQGDEQFF
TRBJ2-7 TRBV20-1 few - TGCAGTGCTAGAGCCCTAGGGCGACGGGCTTCGTCAGGGCAGTACTTC CSARALGRRASSGQYF
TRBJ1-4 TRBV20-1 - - TGCAGTGCCGCTCATGGTTCTAATGAAAAACTGTTTTTT CSAAHGSNEKLFF
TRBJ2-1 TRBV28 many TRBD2 TGTGCCAGCAGTCGCGGGAGGGCCTACAATGAGCAGTTCTTC CASSRGRAYNEQFF
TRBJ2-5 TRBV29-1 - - TGCAGCGTTGAAAGGTCGCGATCAGGATCGGAGACCCAGTACTTC CSVERSRSGSETQYF
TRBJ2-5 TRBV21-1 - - TGTGCCAGCAGGGGCGGCCCCCAAGAGACCCAGTACTTC CASRGGPQETQYF
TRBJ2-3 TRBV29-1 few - TGCAGCGTGGGCCTATCAGATACGCAGTATTTT CSVGLSDTQYF
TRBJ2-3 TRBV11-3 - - TGTGCCAGCAGCTTAGTACCTGGACAGTTCACCACAGATACGCAGTATTTT CASSLVPGQFTTDTQYF
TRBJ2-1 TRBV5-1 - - TGCGCCAGCAGCTTGGCCGTTCCGGCTCGGAATGAGCAGTTCTTC CASSLAVPARNEQFF
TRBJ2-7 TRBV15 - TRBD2 TGTGCCACCAGCAGGGAACGGACTAGCGGGAGAACCTACGAGCAGTACTTC CATSRERTSGRTYEQYF
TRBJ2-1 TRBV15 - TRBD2 TGTGCCACCAGACATAGCGGGAGGGCCCTTGAGCAGTTCTTC CATRHSGRALEQFF
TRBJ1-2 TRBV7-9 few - TGTGCCAGCAGCACAGACAGCTCTTTTAACTATGGCTACACCTTC CASSTDSSFNYGYTF
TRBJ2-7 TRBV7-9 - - TGTGCCAGCAGCTTAGCCTACGCAAATGACGAGCAGTACTTC CASSLAYANDEQYF
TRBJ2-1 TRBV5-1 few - TGCGCCAGCAGCTCAGGGGTGAGGGATGAGCAGTTCTTC CASSSGVRDEQFF
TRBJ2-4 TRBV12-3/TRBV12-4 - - TGTGCCAGCATGATAATAGGGATGAGTCGGGACATTCAGTACTTC CASMIIGMSRDIQYF
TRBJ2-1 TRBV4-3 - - TGCGCCAGCAGCCCGGGACGGTCGCTGCATGAGCAGTTCTTC CASSPGRSLHEQFF
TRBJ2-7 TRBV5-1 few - TGCGCCAGCAGCTTGGAGGCAGAAATCTACGAGCAGTACTTC CASSLEAEIYEQYF
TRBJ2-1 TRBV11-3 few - TGTGCCAGCAGCTTTACGGAAGCTGAGCAGTTCTTC CASSFTEAEQFF
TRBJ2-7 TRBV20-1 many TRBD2 TGCAGTGCTAGAGCACAAAGGACTAGCGGGCGATACGAGCAGTACTTC CSARAQRTSGRYEQYF
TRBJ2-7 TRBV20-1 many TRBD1 TGCAGTGCTAGAAGCCAGGGGGTTCGCGAGCAGTACTTC CSARSQGVREQYF
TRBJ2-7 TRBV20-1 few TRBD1 TGCAGTGCAGCGGACAGGTCCTACGAGCAGTACTTC CSAADRSYEQYF
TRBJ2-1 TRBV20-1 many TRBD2 TGCAGTGCTAGCCAAACTAGCGGGGCCGCCCTGGGGCAGTTCTTC CSASQTSGAALGQFF
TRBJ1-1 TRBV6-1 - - TGTGCCAGCAGGACGACGACGAAGGACGGGAAGACTGAAGCTTTCTTT CASRTTTKDGKTEAFF
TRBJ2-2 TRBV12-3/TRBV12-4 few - TGTGCCAGCAGTTTAAACGGGCCCGGGGAGCTGTTTTTT CASSLNGPGELFF
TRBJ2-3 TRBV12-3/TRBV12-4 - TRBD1 TGTGCCAGCAGTATGACAGGGTACACAGATACGCAGTATTTT CASSMTGYTDTQYF
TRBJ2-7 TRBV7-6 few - TGTGCCAGCAGCTTAGCTGGGCAGGCTACCTACGAGCAGTACTTC CASSLAGQATYEQYF
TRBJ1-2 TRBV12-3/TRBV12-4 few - TGTGCCAGCAGTTTTAGGGGGTGGACGGCGGATGGCTACACCTTC CASSFRGWTADGYTF
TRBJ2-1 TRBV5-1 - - TGCGCCAGCAGCTTGGCCCCTACTAGCCCCGTATACAATGAGCAGTTCTTC CASSLAPTSPVYNEQFF
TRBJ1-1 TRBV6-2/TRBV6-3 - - TGTGCCAGCAGTTATTGGTGGGACCGGGGAACTGAAGCTTTCTTT CASSYWWDRGTEAFF
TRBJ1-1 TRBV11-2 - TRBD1 TGTGCCAGCAGCTTAGGAGAGCAGGGGGTGAACACTGAAGCTTTCTTT CASSLGEQGVNTEAFF
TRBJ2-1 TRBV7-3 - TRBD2 TGTGCCAGCAGTTCCACTAGCGGGAGCAATGAGCAGTTCTTC CASSSTSGSNEQFF
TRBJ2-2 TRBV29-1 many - TGCAGCGTCGAGACAACGAACACCGGGGAGCTGTTTTTT CSVETTNTGELFF
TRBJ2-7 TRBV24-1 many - TGTGCCACCAGTGGGGCAGGGCACTACGAGCAGTACTTC CATSGAGHYEQYF
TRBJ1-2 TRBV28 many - TGTGCCAGCAGCATGACAGGAAACTATGGCTACACCTTC CASSMTGNYGYTF
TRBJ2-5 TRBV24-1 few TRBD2 TGTGCCACCAGTGATTTGAAAGGACTAGCGGAAGAGACCCAGTACTTC CATSDLKGLAEETQYF
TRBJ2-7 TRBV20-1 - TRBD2 TGCAGTGCTAGTAATAGCGGGCGCATTTACGAGCAGTACTTC CSASNSGRIYEQYF
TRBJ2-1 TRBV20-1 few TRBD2 TGCAGTGCAGAAAAGGCGGGACTAGCGGGAATTGAGCAGTTCTTC CSAEKAGLAGIEQFF
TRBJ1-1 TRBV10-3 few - TGTGCCAGCCACTTAGCCCAGGGGACTGAAGCTTTCTTT CASHLAQGTEAFF
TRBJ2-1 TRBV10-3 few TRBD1 TGTGCCATCAGTGAGTCACCAACCATGCAGGGGGATGAGCAGTTCTTC CAISESPTMQGDEQFF
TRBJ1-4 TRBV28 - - TGTGCCAGCAGGATCAAGGCGTCGGGTGAAAAACTGTTTTTT CASRIKASGEKLFF
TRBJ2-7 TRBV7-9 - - TGTGCCAGCAGAGGGGACGGCTCCTACGAGCAGTACTTC CASRGDGSYEQYF
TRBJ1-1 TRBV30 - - TGTGCCTGGAGTGTAAGGGGGACTAACACTGAAGCTTTCTTT CAWSVRGTNTEAFF
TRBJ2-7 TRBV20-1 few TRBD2 TGCAGTGCCGATGGGCTAGCGGGAGACGACTACGAGCAGTACTTC CSADGLAGDDYEQYF
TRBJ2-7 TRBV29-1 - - TGCAGCGCTCGACAGGTTCTAGGCTACGAGCAGTACTTC CSARQVLGYEQYF
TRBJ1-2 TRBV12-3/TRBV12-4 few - TGTGCCAGCAGTTCTGGGACACAGGAGGAGAACACCTTC CASSSGTQEENTF
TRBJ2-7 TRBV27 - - TGTGCCAGCAGTCCCTCACACTTCGGGAAGGCGTCCTACGAGCAGTACTTC CASSPSHFGKASYEQYF
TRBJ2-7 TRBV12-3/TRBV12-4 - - TGTGCCAGCACCCTCCCCCGACGCCCGTACGAGCAGTACTTC CASTLPRRPYEQYF
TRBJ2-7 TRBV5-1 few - TGCGCCAGCAGCCATTTACCGGGGGCCTACGAGCAGTACTTC CASSHLPGAYEQYF